This T cell receptor beta chain was observed in a study of T-cell reconstitution after alpha-beta-depleted transplantation in children (dated by TCRdb to 2015 to 2016). Broadly, across the study: The study quantitatively tracked T-cell immune reconstitution after TCRalphabeta/CD19-depleted allogeneic hematopoietic cell transplantation in children using TCR repertoire profiling.

This clonotype was counted a few times. The antigen this receptor binds is unknown. It has no much larger one-base neighbor in the sample; base qualities were not kept. The protocol used for the library was PCR. The listed sequencing device is Illumina HiSeq 2500. Molecular barcoding was employed in the preparation of TCR libraries, with unique molecular identifiers being used to normalize TCRbeta repertoire quantification. TCRdb applied fastp at Q25 and MiXCR to the public reads, then kept only in-frame beta chains. All rows with the same CDR3 protein become a single entry with the most common DNA and genes. This sample holds 600,000 to 700,000 distinct CDR3 sequences; approximately 15% were observed only once. The top ten hold approximately 1% of the sample. The origin of this receptor is a human donor who donated a stem cell graft to a child with acute myeloid leukemia. The sample consisted of PBMCs from the stem cell graft donor, taken from the stem cell graft.

The nucleotides read TGTGCCAGCCAACGGACAGGGAGAGATCAGCCCCAGCATTTT. The translation is CASQRTGRDQPQHF. The V gene is TRBV25-1 and the J gene is TRBJ1-5, with TRBD1 identical over 8 junction bases. The germline V end is reduced by 8 bases and the J end by 5 bases; junction bases left unmatched: 8. The CDR3 covers 14 residues, taking in both the cysteine and the phenylalanine. CDR3 DNA is the only sequence kept; it has 42 bases, read in frame from the first base. Sequences MGHDK (CDR1) and SYGVNS (CDR2) are obtained from the germline V gene.